The clone carrying this T cell receptor beta chain occurred many times. The CDR3 regions of TCR beta were amplified from RNA transcripts. Using the HTBI primer set, a first-round RT-PCR was run on the TCR CDR3. MiXCR, run by TCRdb on the multiplex PCR reads, gives a single entry per CDR3 protein. This sample has roughly 740,000 distinct CDR3 sequences, with about a sixth found just once. This sample was taken from a study of T cells in Graves' hyperthyroidism and ophthalmopathy. In patients aged 18 to 65, hyperthyroidism was newly diagnosed, with duration under 2 months. Specimen: blood. The TCR sequence derives from a man aged 18 to 29 with Graves' hyperthyroidism.

The CDR3 loop is CASSPGQGSTGELFF. The CDR3 DNA follows: TGCGCCAGCAGTCCGGGACAGGGAAGCACCGGGGAGCTGTTTTTT. The chain joins TRBV10-2 to TRBJ2-2; TRBD1 matches 9 bases. V was clipped by 5 bases and J by 4 bases; unmatched bases: 5. The length of the CDR3 is 15 residues. Germline assignment: CDR1 WSHSY and CDR2 SAAADI.